These 32 T cell receptor beta chains were sequenced from one sample in a study of prognosis after radiotherapy for stage I lung cancer. Multiplex PCR in two rounds served to amplify TCR beta CDR3 from genomic DNA. Primers were specific to each TRBV and TRBJ gene in first-round PCR. TCRdb analysed the multiplex PCR reads with MiXCR anew, one entry per CDR3 protein. Here the sample spans fewer than 40,000 distinct CDR3 sequences, 32% being singletons. Sample: PBMCs, taken before or after stereotactic body radiation therapy (not recorded which). The receptors were gathered from a donor over 45 with non-small cell lung cancer.

Ten or more counts support this clonotype. V is TRBV5-1 and J is TRBJ2-2, with 7 nucleotides matching TRBD1. Germline loops: CDR1 SGHRS, CDR2 YFSETQ. With 4 bases clipped from V and 4 bases from J, the junction kept 10 bases outside the gene matches. This CDR3 region has 16 residues. CDR3 in amino acids: CASSSDTGVGTGELFF. The CDR3 nucleotides read TGCGCCAGCAGCAGCGACACAGGGGTCGGCACCGGGGAGCTGTTTTTT.

This rearrangement joins TRBV7-9 to TRBJ2-7, with D maybe TRBD1 (5 bases). Germline lookup yields CDR1 SEHNR and CDR2 FQNEAQ (reference sequence). V lost 1 base, J lost 1 base, and 5 bases lay in between. CDR3 length: 13 amino acids. CDR3 region: CASSLDRSYEQYF. CDR3 coding DNA: TGTGCCAGCAGCTTAGACAGGTCCTACGAGCAGTACTTC. The full variable domain, completed using reference TRBV7-9 and TRBJ2-7, is DTGVSQNPRHKITKRGQNVTFRCDPISEHNRLYWYRQTLGQGPEFLTYFQNEAQLEKSRLLSDRFSAERPKGSFSTLEIQRTEQGDSAMYLCASSLDRSYEQYFGPGTRLTVT.

This clonotype appeared many times. The V call is TRBV12-3 or TRBV12-4, the J call TRBJ2-5, with no clear D. The V gene lost 6 bases and the J gene lost 1 base, with 12 bases spanning the gap. CDR3 size: 14 residues. CDR3 in amino acids: CASSRRPVQETQYF. DNA of the CDR3: TGTGCCAGCAGCCGGAGACCTGTCCAAGAGACCCAGTACTTC.

In its sample, this clonotype was seen many times. The chain has TRBV6-1 and TRBJ2-7; tentative D call: TRBD2 (6 bases). The V end was cut by 11 bases, the J end by 2 bases, with 10 bases between. Germline loops: CDR1 MNHNS, CDR2 SASEGT. CDR3 length: 11 residues. DNA for the CDR3: TGTGCCGTGACTAGAGCCTACGAGCAGTACTTC. It encodes CAVTRAYEQYF.

This clonotype was detected many times. This sequence joins TRBV25-1 and TRBJ1-5, with D tentatively TRBD1 (6 bases). Trimming removed 5 bases at V and 6 bases at J, with 14 bases between. The CDR3 is 14 residues long. CDR1 is MGHDK, CDR2 SYGVNS, per germline. CDR3 region: CASSPTGPSQPQHF. For the CDR3, the DNA is TGTGCCAGCAGTCCTACAGGGCCTAGTCAGCCCCAGCATTTT. Using reference TRBV25-1 and TRBJ1-5 for the parts outside the CDR3, the full variable domain is EADIYQTPRYLVIGTGKKITLECSQTMGHDKMYWYQQDPGMELHLIHYSYGVNSTEKGDLSSESTVSRIRTEHFPLTLESARPSHTSQYLCASSPTGPSQPQHFGDGTRLSIL.

In its sample, this clonotype was seen many times. The rearrangement joins TRBV12-3 or TRBV12-4 to TRBJ1-4; 8 bases align to TRBD1. This CDR3 is built from 15 residues. Losses at the gene ends were 5 bases for V and 1 base for J; bases not matched to a gene: 3. DNA of the CDR3: TGTGCCAGCAGTCCCGACAGGGGAACTAATGAAAAACTGTTTTTT. Encoded protein: CASSPDRGTNEKLFF.

This clonotype has ten or more counts. V is TRBV2 and J is TRBJ1-2; D is undetermined. The CDR3 is 13 residues long. Germline loops: CDR1 SNHLY, CDR2 FYNNEI. Trimming took off 4 bases at V and 2 bases at J, with 8 bases between the two ends. The CDR3 spells CASSGQSNYGYTF. As DNA, the CDR3 is TGTGCCAGCAGTGGTCAATCAAACTATGGCTACACCTTC.

The chain uses TRBV7-2 and TRBJ2-7; no definite D call. CDR3 size: 14 residues. CDR1 and CDR2 from the germline V gene are SGHTA and FQGNSA. V shed 2 bases and J shed 2 bases, with 10 bases lying between them. CDR3 coding DNA: TGTGCCAGCAGCTTAAAGTGGATCCCCTACGAGCAGTACTTC. It yields the protein CASSLKWIPYEQYF. Variable domain in full (rest from reference TRBV7-2 and TRBJ2-7): GAGVSQSPSNKVTEKGKDVELRCDPISGHTALYWYRQSLGQGLEFLIYFQGNSAPDKSGLPSDRFSAERTGGSVSTLTIQRTQQEDSAVYLCASSLKWIPYEQYFGPGTRLTVT.

By sample fraction, this clonotype is medium-sized (0.01 to 0.1%). V usage is TRBV2 and J usage is TRBJ2-7; 7 bases align to TRBD2. CDR1 is SNHLY and CDR2 is FYNNEI in the germline V gene. V trimming: 0 bases; J trimming: 5 bases; junction bases outside the gene matches: 4. The length of the CDR3 is 14 residues. The CDR3 sequence is CASSEAQTSNEQYF. CDR3 coding DNA: TGTGCCAGCAGTGAAGCGCAGACTAGCAACGAGCAGTACTTC.

At least ten counts were recorded for this clonotype. The rearrangement joins TRBV7-3 to TRBJ2-1; 9 bases align to TRBD1. Germline-derived CDR1 and CDR2 are SGHTA and FQGTGA. Unmatched junction bases numbered 6, after V lost 5 bases and J lost 7 bases. CDR3 size: 14 residues. The CDR3 DNA reads as TGTGCCAGCAGCAGAGGGACAGGGAGTAATGAGCAGTTCTTC. This translates into CASSRGTGSNEQFF.

This clonotype was counted many times. The chain links TRBV12-3 or TRBV12-4 to TRBJ2-2; D call uncertain. The CDR3 covers 16 residues. V lost 5 bases and J 2 bases, leaving 15 bases between the germline ends. The CDR3 nucleotides are TGTGCCAGCAGTGGCTCCGGGTGGGTTAACACCGGGGAGCTGTTTTTT. Amino acid sequence: CASSGSGWVNTGELFF.

In this sample, this clonotype turned up many times. The chain couples TRBV6-2 or TRBV6-3 to TRBJ1-2, with D tentatively TRBD1 (5 bases). V was cut by 6 bases and J by 6 bases, with 14 bases left in between. Germline lookup yields CDR1 MNHEY and CDR2 SVGEGT. CDR3 length: 13 residues. CDR3 amino acids: CASSGDLYNGYTF. The CDR3 region has the DNA TGTGCCAGCAGCGGGGACTTGTATAATGGCTACACCTTC.

In the case of this clonotype: An end of the junction differs from the germline gene, which may be a read error. The V gene is TRBV10-3, the J gene TRBJ2-6, with D maybe TRBD1 (5 bases). This CDR3 has 17 residues. Per germline, CDR1 ENHRY and CDR2 SYGVKD. The CDR3 is CAIRNRPLSSGANFLTF. CDR3 sequence (DNA): TGTGCCATCAGAAACAGACCCTTAAGCTCTGGGGCCAACTTCCTGACTTTC.

This clonotype appeared a single time. The chain links TRBV12-3 or TRBV12-4 to TRBJ2-5, with D unresolved. The CDR3 runs 14 residues. Between the trimmed V and J ends, which lost 4 bases and 2 bases, there was a span of 11 bases. The CDR3 sequence is CASSYPESQETQYF. The CDR3 DNA reads as TGTGCCAGCAGTTACCCAGAGTCTCAAGAGACCCAGTACTTC.

This clonotype was recorded many times. The V gene is TRBV4-1, the J gene TRBJ2-7; D not resolved. V lost 0 bases and J 3 bases, leaving 9 bases between the germline ends. This CDR3 is 14 amino acids long. CDR1 and CDR2 (germline): MGHRA, YSYEKL. CDR3 amino acids: CASSQDEVGYEQYF. The DNA for the CDR3 is TGCGCCAGCAGCCAAGATGAGGTGGGCTACGAGCAGTACTTC.

This clonotype was picked up many times. The chain couples TRBV4-2 to TRBJ1-2; D gene uncertain. V was cut by 3 bases and J by 2 bases, with 16 bases left in between. Per germline, CDR1 LGHNA and CDR2 YNFKEQ. This CDR3 is 16 amino acids long. The CDR3 region is CASSHPPNTENYGYTF. As DNA, the CDR3 is TGTGCCAGCAGCCACCCACCCAATACAGAGAACTATGGCTACACCTTC.

The chain joins TRBV6-1 to TRBJ2-7; D perhaps matches TRBD2 (5 bases). Trimming cost V 6 bases and J 10 bases, with 19 bases left between them. The CDR3 is made up of 13 amino acids. Per germline, CDR1 MNHNS and CDR2 SASEGT. In DNA form, the CDR3 reads TGTGCCAGCAGCCGAACAAGGGTCGGGGATCAGTACTTC. This codes for CASSRTRVGDQYF.

The V gene is TRBV5-1, the J gene TRBJ2-3, with 7 bases identical to TRBD1. The CDR3 runs 15 residues. The trim removed 7 bases at V and 1 base at J, leaving 9 bases unmatched. CDR1 is SGHRS and CDR2 is YFSETQ in the germline V gene. The CDR3, as DNA: TGCGCCAGCCCAGAACAGGGGACCCGCACAGATACGCAGTATTTT. Residues: CASPEQGTRTDTQYF.

This clonotype has a count of ten or more. This rearrangement joins TRBV28 to TRBJ1-5; D remains unclear. The V gene's germline CDR1 is MDHEN and CDR2 SYDVKM. Trimming stripped 11 bases from V and 1 base from J, with 21 bases between. There are 16 residues in the CDR3. The CDR3 DNA follows: TGTGCCCTCGCGGGGAGAAGGAGATCGAGCAATCAGCCCCAGCATTTT. Amino acids: CALAGRRRSSNQPQHF. Using reference TRBV28 and TRBJ1-5 for the parts outside the CDR3, the full variable domain is DVKVTQSSRYLVKRTGEKVFLECVQDMDHENMFWYRQDPGLGLRLIYFSYDVKMKEKGDIPEGYSVSREKKERFSLILESASTNQTSMYLCALAGRRRSSNQPQHFGDGTRLSIL.

This clonotype showed up many times. This sequence joins TRBV5-1 and TRBJ2-5; 12 bases align to TRBD2. CDR1 and CDR2 (germline): SGHRS, YFSETQ. This CDR3 region has 14 residues. V lost 7 bases to trimming and J lost 7 bases; unmatched junction nucleotides: 8. Here the CDR3 DNA reads TGCGCCAGCGGACTGACTAGCGGGAGTGGGACCCAGTACTTC. Residues: CASGLTSGSGTQYF.

The table lists this clonotype with many counts. The V call is TRBV24-1, the J call TRBJ2-5; 10 bases are shared with TRBD1. The germline V gene has CDR1 KGHDR and CDR2 SFDVKD. With 3 bases clipped from V and 2 bases from J, the junction kept 5 bases outside the gene matches. The CDR3 contains 16 residues. CDR3 sequence: CATSDPGTGEQETQYF. CDR3 in DNA: TGTGCCACCAGTGATCCCGGGACAGGGGAACAAGAGACCCAGTACTTC.

In its sample, this clonotype was seen many times. The CDR3 DNA sequence: TGCAGCGTTGAAGATCGCACTAGCGGGAGAGTCTACGAGCAGTACTTC. Residues: CSVEDRTSGRVYEQYF. This rearrangement joins TRBV29-1 to TRBJ2-7; 11 bases line up with TRBD2. Trimming at V came to 0 bases and at J to 3 bases, leaving 7 bases not matched to a gene. Germline CDR1 and CDR2: SQVTM and ANQGSEA. The CDR3 runs 16 residues.

In this sample, this clonotype turned up many times. This rearrangement joins TRBV5-1 to TRBJ1-1; D may be TRBD1 (5 bases). Trimming took off 1 base at V and 6 bases at J, with 13 bases between the two ends. This CDR3 spans 14 amino acids. Germline CDR1 reads SGHRS; CDR2 reads YFSETQ. The CDR3, as DNA: TGCGCCAGCAGCTTGTCCGGGGCGCTGGCTGAAGCTTTCTTT. This sequence encodes CASSLSGALAEAFF.

Comment on this clonotype: This likely traces to a read error, being one base from a far larger clone. CDR3 protein: CASSIVRIQETQYF. CDR3 nucleotides: TGTGCCAGCAGCATCGTGAGAATTCAAGAGACCCAGTACTTC. The rearrangement joins TRBV6-2 or TRBV6-3 to TRBJ2-5; the D is unclear. Germline V lookup: CDR1 MNHEY, CDR2 SVGEGT. The CDR3 contains 14 residues. V lost 6 bases, J lost 2 bases, and 13 bases lay in between.

The chain has TRBV12-3 or TRBV12-4 and TRBJ2-2; D uncertain. The CDR3 consists of 16 residues. Trimming left V 0 bases short and J 8 bases short, with 16 bases between. The CDR3 loop reads CASSLAQVRPGGELFF. CDR3 nucleotides: TGTGCCAGCAGTTTAGCGCAGGTTCGGCCGGGTGGGGAGCTGTTTTTT.

This clonotype was seen repeatedly, ten times or more. The chain links TRBV5-5 to TRBJ2-7; 12 positions match TRBD2. V trimming: 0 bases; J trimming: 11 bases; junction bases outside the gene matches: 9. Germline-derived CDR1 and CDR2 are SGHKS and YYEKEE (reference sequence). This CDR3 spans 15 amino acids. The CDR3 DNA reads TGTGCCAGCAGCTTGGTTCGTCTAGCGGGAGGGCCCGAGTACTTC. As protein: CASSLVRLAGGPEYF.

This clonotype is labeled as medium-sized (0.01 to 0.1%). The genes are TRBV28 and TRBJ2-2, with 7 bases matching TRBD2. The V gene end was trimmed by 6 bases and the J gene end by 7 bases; junction bases not matched to a gene: 8. The CDR3 runs to 14 residues. Germline values: CDR1 MDHEN, CDR2 SYDVKM. The chain's CDR3 is CASRPQGGNGELFF. The CDR3 coding sequence is TGTGCCAGCAGGCCCCAGGGAGGGAACGGGGAGCTGTTTTTT.

This chain links TRBV6-1 with TRBJ2-7; 11 bases line up with TRBD2. V shed 4 bases and J 3 bases; nucleotides not matched to a gene: 5. Germline assignment: CDR1 MNHNS and CDR2 SASEGT. The CDR3 has 15 residues. The DNA for the CDR3 is TGTGCCAGCAGTGTTCGACTAGCGGGAAACTACGAGCAGTACTTC. It translates to CASSVRLAGNYEQYF.

Turning to this clonotype: A much larger clone differs by one base, so this may be a read error. The chain is built from TRBV7-6 and TRBJ2-2; D call uncertain. The CDR3 runs to 15 residues. Deletions cut 4 bases from V and 2 bases from J, with 11 bases between. CDR1 is SGHVS, CDR2 FNYEAQ, per germline. CDR3 sequence: CASSSHGHNTGELFF. The CDR3 DNA follows: TGTGCCAGCAGCTCCCATGGGCACAACACCGGGGAGCTGTTTTTT. The variable domain in full, completed from reference TRBV7-6 and TRBJ2-2, reads GAGVSQSPRYKVTKRGQDVALRCDPISGHVSLYWYRQALGQGPEFLTYFNYEAQQDKSGLPNDRFSAERPEGSISTLTIQRTEQRDSAMYRCASSSHGHNTGELFFGEGSRLTVL.

The chain has TRBV28 and TRBJ1-6; TRBD1 might be the D (5 bases). The germline gives CDR1 MDHEN, CDR2 SYDVKM. The CDR3 totals 15 residues. Deletions cut 10 bases from V and 10 bases from J, with 23 bases between. The CDR3 DNA reads TGTGCCAACAGCCCTGGGACGGGGTCATACTCACCCCTCCACTTT. This codes for CANSPGTGSYSPLHF.

This clonotype has at least ten counts. This chain joins TRBV5-4 and TRBJ2-7; TRBD1 agrees at 11 bases. V shed 4 bases, J shed 6 bases, and the junction held 6 bases outside the gene matches. CDR1 SGHNT and CDR2 YYREEE come from the germline V gene (reference sequence). The CDR3 contains 14 residues. CDR3: CASSERTGGCEQYF. The CDR3 region has the DNA TGTGCCAGCAGCGAGCGGACAGGGGGCTGCGAGCAGTACTTC.

Turning to this clonotype: Since a far larger clone is one base different, this is likely a read error. The chain couples TRBV6-8 to TRBJ2-3; 9 bases map to TRBD2. Germline loops: CDR1 MNHGY, CDR2 SAAAGT. The CDR3 is 15 amino acids. The CDR3 protein is CASSRTSESTYTQYF. The CDR3 region has the DNA TGTGCCAGCAGTCGGACTAGCGAAAGCACATATACGCAGTATTTT.